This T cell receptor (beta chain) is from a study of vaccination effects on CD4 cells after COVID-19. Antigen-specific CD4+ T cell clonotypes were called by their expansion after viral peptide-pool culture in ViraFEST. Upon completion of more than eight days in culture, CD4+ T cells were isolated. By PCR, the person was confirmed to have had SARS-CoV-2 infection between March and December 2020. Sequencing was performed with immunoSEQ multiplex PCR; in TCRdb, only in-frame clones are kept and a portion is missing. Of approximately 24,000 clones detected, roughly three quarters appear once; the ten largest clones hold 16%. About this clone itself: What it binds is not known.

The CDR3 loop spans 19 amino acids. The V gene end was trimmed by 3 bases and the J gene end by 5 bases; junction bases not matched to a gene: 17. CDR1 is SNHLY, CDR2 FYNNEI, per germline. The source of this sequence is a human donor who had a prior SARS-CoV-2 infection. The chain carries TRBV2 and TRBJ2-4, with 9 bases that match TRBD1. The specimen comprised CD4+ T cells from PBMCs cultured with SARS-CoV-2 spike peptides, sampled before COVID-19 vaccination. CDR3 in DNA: TGTGCCAGCAGTGACAACCCCGTAGACAGGGGGTTTCCCCAAAACATTCAGTACTTC. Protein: CASSDNPVDRGFPQNIQYF.